Presented here are 15 T cell receptor beta chains from one specimen sequenced in a study of CD8+ T cells in alopecia areata. Treatment in this sample: oral pan-JAK inhibitor, 5-10 mg twice daily. It was from alopecia areata patients that lesional scalp punch biopsies and peripheral blood were collected. Sequencing used cDNA as its template, made by extracting RNA and reverse transcribing it. This table comes from immunoSEQ multiplex PCR, and its TCRdb copy is limited to in-frame clones, with some not included. The sample yields about 5,800 clones, 60% to 65% seen once. The source material was skin, sampled at roughly week 30, from a patient treated with tofacitinib. The source is a human donor with alopecia areata.

CDR3: CASRLLLTGANVLTF. The CDR3 coding sequence is TGTGCCAGCAGGCTTCTACTAACTGGGGCCAACGTCCTGACTTTC. V and J are TRBV6-1 and TRBJ2-6; D gene uncertain. The CDR3 is 15 amino acids. Germline values: CDR1 MNHNS, CDR2 SASEGT. V was pared by 6 bases and J by 2 bases, with 11 bases between.

This clone showed up just a few times. The rearrangement uses TRBV4-3 and TRBJ1-1; D perhaps matches TRBD1 (6 bases). Germline lookup yields CDR1 LGHNA and CDR2 YSLEER. CDR3 size: 12 residues. The V end lost 4 bases, the J end lost 8 bases, and 11 bases lay between the germline ends. The DNA of the CDR3 is TGCGCCAGCAGCCGACCGGGACAAGAAGCTTTCTTT. It specifies CASSRPGQEAFF.

The chain joins TRBV7-2 to TRBJ2-6; no reliable D call. Germline CDR1 SGHTA, CDR2 FQGNSA. This CDR3 comprises 14 residues. Deletions cut 0 bases from V and 1 base from J, with 1 base between. DNA for the CDR3: TGTGCCAGCAGCTTAGCGTCTGGGGCCAACGTCCTGACTTTC. It codes for CASSLASGANVLTF. The full variable domain, its missing parts supplied by reference TRBV7-2 and TRBJ2-6, is GAGVSQSPSNKVTEKGKDVELRCDPISGHTALYWYRQSLGQGLEFLIYFQGNSAPDKSGLPSDRFSAERTGGSVSTLTIQRTQQEDSAVYLCASSLASGANVLTFGAGSRLTVL.

The chain carries TRBV5-1 and TRBJ2-7; possibly TRBD2 for D (5 bases). CDR3 length: 14 amino acids. Trimming left V 1 base short and J 5 bases short, with 13 bases between. CDR1 is SGHRS and CDR2 is YFSETQ in the germline V gene. CDR3 coding DNA: TGCGCCAGCAGCTTGTTCTCGGGGAAGGACGAGCAGTACTTC. As protein: CASSLFSGKDEQYF.

V usage is TRBV9 and J usage is TRBJ2-3; D is ambiguous. Per germline, CDR1 SGDLS and CDR2 YYNGEE. Trimming took off 0 bases at V and 4 bases at J, with 3 bases between the two ends. CDR3 size: 12 residues. The CDR3 protein is CASSVGADTQYF. The CDR3 DNA is TGTGCCAGCAGCGTAGGGGCAGATACGCAGTATTTT.

This clone was recorded a few times. The chain is built from TRBV21-1 and TRBJ2-5. TRBV21-1 is termed a pseudogene. This CDR3 contains 14 residues. The CDR3 protein is CASSKLDGQETQYF. The CDR3 DNA sequence: TGTGCCAGCAGCAAATTGGACGGCCAGGAGACCCAGTACTTC.

DNA for the CDR3: TGTGCCAGCAGCCCTCCTCCAGGCCCTAGGTTATGGGGACAGGGGGACACTGAAGCTTTCTTT. The encoded protein is CASSPPPGPRLWGQGDTEAFF. The chain employs TRBV4-2 and TRBJ1-1; the match to TRBD1 covers 11 bases. Germline values: CDR1 LGHNA, CDR2 YNFKEQ. V was clipped by 4 bases and J by 3 bases; unmatched bases: 22. The CDR3 is 21 amino acids.

The rearrangement joins TRBV6-6 to TRBJ2-7; D is undetermined. Germline CDR1 reads MNHNY; CDR2 reads SVGAGI (reference sequence). V was cut by 7 bases and J by 0 bases, with 7 bases left in between. This CDR3 is 12 amino acids long. The DNA of the CDR3 is TGTGCCAGCACGCCCAGCTCCTACGAGCAGTACTTC. As protein: CASTPSSYEQYF.

This clone came up once. The chain has TRBV15 and TRBJ2-5, with 11 bases identical to TRBD2. The CDR3 is 15 amino acids. CDR1 is LNHNV, CDR2 YYDKDF, per germline (reference sequence). V was clipped by 3 bases and J by 11 bases; unmatched bases: 11. The CDR3 loop reads CATSSPTSGSLKQYF. CDR3 DNA: TGTGCCACCAGCAGCCCCACTAGCGGGAGTTTGAAGCAGTACTTC.

The J gene is TRBJ1-5, the V gene TRBV9; 9 bases map to TRBD1. The DNA end favors TRBJ2-3, so the J call may be wrong. CDR1 is SGDLS and CDR2 is YYNGEE in the germline V gene. This CDR3 contains 15 residues. DNA for the CDR3: TGTGCCAGCAGCGTCGGGACAGGGTTTTCTCAGCCCCAGTATTTT. Its protein is CASSVGTGFSQPQYF.

The chain has TRBV29-1 and TRBJ1-1, with D possibly being TRBD1 (6 bases). V was trimmed by 4 bases and J by 0 bases, leaving 15 bases between them. CDR3 length: 15 residues. Germline-derived CDR1 and CDR2 are SQVTM and ANQGSEA. CDR3: CSVGNRGPMNTEAFF. CDR3 sequence (DNA): TGCAGCGTTGGAAACCGGGGGCCCATGAACACTGAAGCTTTCTTT.

As for this clone: The sample contains more than one DNA sequence encoding this CDR3. This chain connects TRBV29-1 to TRBJ1-2, with a possible D match to TRBD1 (5 bases). In germline, CDR1 is SQVTM, CDR2 ANQGSEA. CDR3 size: 15 residues. Trimming pared 4 bases from V and 6 bases from J, leaving 21 bases between. CDR3 sequence: CSVASLRQGGNGYTF. The DNA for the CDR3 is TGCAGCGTTGCCTCACTGCGTCAGGGAGGAAATGGCTACACCTTC.

The genes are TRBV19 and TRBJ1-4, with D unresolved. The CDR3 has 13 amino acids. CDR1 is LNHDA and CDR2 is SQIVND in the germline V gene (reference sequence). V gave up 5 bases and J gave up 0 bases, with 4 bases separating them. The CDR3: CASSPATNEKLFF. The CDR3 DNA reads TGTGCCAGTAGTCCCGCAACTAATGAAAAACTGTTTTTT.

Here the CDR3 reads CASSLFPHKPGQGYEQYF. DNA of the CDR3: TGTGCCAGCAGCTTATTCCCGCACAAACCGGGACAGGGGTACGAGCAGTACTTC. The chain links TRBV11-2 to TRBJ2-7, with 10 bases that match TRBD1. The CDR3 extends over 18 amino acids. CDR1 SGHAT and CDR2 FQNNGV come from the germline V gene. V gave up 2 bases and J gave up 4 bases; unmatched junction bases: 14.

This clone was recorded only once. V and J are TRBV11-2 and TRBJ1-3; no reliable D call. The germline CDR1 and CDR2 sequences are SGHAT and FQNNGV. The germline V and J ends were trimmed by 8 bases and 7 bases, with 18 bases remaining between them. This CDR3 has 14 residues. This CDR3 reads CASGQTYTSNTIYF. The CDR3, as DNA: TGTGCCAGCGGCCAGACCTACACCTCGAACACCATATATTTT.